In this sample, the clone carrying this T cell receptor beta chain turned up a few times. Antigen specificity is unknown. The record originates from a study of identical twins. Study-wide findings and caveats: Twin pairs' shared out-of-frame alpha sequences were enriched in low generation probability. Conclusions were based on cross-sectional statistical analysis, without following the same donors.

TCRdb re-called the 5' RACE reads through MiXCR, storing one row per CDR3 protein. The sample holds roughly 570,000 distinct CDR3 sequences, 9.6% seen once. CDR3 length equals 16 residues. Per the germline V gene, CDR1 is SEHNR and CDR2 is FQNEAQ (reference sequence). The V gene end was trimmed by 1 base and the J gene end by 6 bases; junction bases not matched to a gene: 11. These records were also assigned to another study, of yellow fever vaccine responses in identical twins.

The chain recombines TRBV7-9 with TRBJ2-7; 8 positions agree with TRBD1. Sequences were obtained from PBMCs. This clonotype originated in a woman between 18 and 29 years old in good health. CDR3 in amino acids: CASSLGTGFHLGEQYF. CDR3 DNA sequence: TGTGCCAGCAGCTTAGGGACAGGGTTCCATTTAGGCGAGCAGTACTTC.